The source of this T cell receptor (beta chain) is a study of CD8 T cells in Susac syndrome (dated by TCRdb to between 2017 and 2020). At the level of the whole study: Whether CD8+ T cell activation and differentiation in Susac syndrome was antigen driven was tested using repertoire sequencing. CD8+ T cell repertoire clonality was compared between 11 to 12 healthy donors, approximately 14 Susac syndrome patients and about 15 multiple sclerosis patients.

RNA was extracted using the RNeasy kit, and roughly 0.5 to 1 ug of the RNA was reverse transcribed with random hexamers. The immunoSEQ multiplex PCR assay, covering 54 Vbeta and 13 Jbeta segments, was used to amplify TCR beta CDR3 regions. Bias from PCR amplification was corrected by using a synthetic template baseline for primer optimization and for computational correction. The authors' pipeline ran thus. Only productive sequences were kept, with reads annotated to V, D and J genes according to IMGT and analyzed in immunoSEQ Analyzer. Clonality was computed as one minus Shannon entropy normalized by log2 of the number of productive unique sequences. For each patient and control, public and private clones were evaluated within the 100 most prevalent clones. Clones were defined as Susac-specific when absent from the healthy and MS cohorts, from approximately 1,100 published viral clones and from other ImmuneACCESS disease sequences. In TCRdb, the public reads were trimmed at Q25 with fastp and aligned with MiXCR, with productive beta chains retained. Each entry merges the rows of one CDR3 protein and shows their most common DNA and genes. The V and J calls were not made by the authors but by TCRdb's processing. Here the sample has some 150,000 distinct CDR3 sequences; around 96% occur a single time. The ten largest clonotypes hold just over 0.2% of the sample.

V is pared back by 5 bases and J by 4 bases, with 11 bases lying between the germline termini. The CDR3 starts with the cysteine, ends with the phenylalanine, and has 13 residues. Only CDR3 DNA is held: 39 bases, read in frame from base 1. Looking up the germline V gene (reference sequence) yields CDR1 LNHDA and CDR2 SQIVND. Peripheral blood CD8+ and CD4+ T cells from healthy donors, Susac syndrome patients and multiple sclerosis patients were profiled using high-throughput TCR beta sequencing. Treatment-naive patients with stable or active relapsing-remitting disease fulfilling revised McDonald criteria were used as multiple sclerosis controls. Bulk CD8+ and CD4+ T cells were purified by magnetic negative isolation, whereas CD8+ TEMRA cells were enriched by FACS. Blood was drawn into EDTA tubes, processed within 24 hours, and PBMCs were isolated by density gradient centrifugation. PBMCs intended for TCR sequencing were cryopreserved in liquid nitrogen and were subsequently thawed in a 37 degrees C water bath. Purity of sorted or isolated CD4+, CD8+ and CD8+ TEMRA cells was at least 90%.

As concerns this clonotype: Its antigen is not yet known. No much larger clone exists at a distance of one base, and base qualities are not known.

On the study overall, not on this receptor specifically: The TCR sequencing and HLA analysis was acknowledged to have included a relatively small number of individuals.

The rearranged segments are TRBV19 and TRBJ1-2; confidence is insufficient to name the D gene. The TCR comes from a human donor with multiple sclerosis. The sequenced material came from CD8+ T cells from PBMCs. CDR3 loop: CASSWRSGYGYTF. The nucleotide sequence is TGTGCCAGTAGTTGGAGGTCTGGCTATGGCTACACCTTC.